This T cell receptor (beta chain) emerged from a study of CD8 T cells in ankylosing spondylitis. Trimming shortened V by 2 bases and J by 0 bases, and 8 bases separated the two germline ends. CDR3 length: 15 amino acids. TCRdb called the 5' RACE reads again in MiXCR, with one record for every CDR3 protein. This sample has about 750,000 distinct CDR3 sequences, with under 20% found just once. To note about this clonotype: What it binds is not known.

Whole-study findings and limits: It appeared that ankylosing spondylitis blood was characterized by a TCR beta motif of fewer than ten highly homologous variants.

The chain is built from TRBV12-3 or TRBV12-4 and TRBJ1-5, with TRBD1 as a possible D gene (5 bases). The sample was blood, either unsorted or a sorted T cell fraction (not recorded which). This receptor was taken from a male donor with ankylosing spondylitis. The CDR3 reads CASSLRGNSNQPQHF. CDR3 nucleotides: TGTGCCAGCAGTTTAAGGGGAAATAGCAATCAGCCCCAGCATTTT.